This T cell receptor beta chain was obtained from a study of CD8+ T cells in alopecia areata. The overall study: Tofacitinib administration to treated patients was oral, at 5 to 10 mg twice daily. Notes on the study in general: Among the 100 top clones, expanded CD8+ clones, like scalp clonality, were significantly decreased by tofacitinib. Scalp sequencing captures resident alphabeta T cells of normal skin too.

V was clipped by 1 base and J by 4 bases, with 10 bases between them. Germline-derived CDR1 and CDR2 are SGHTA and FQGNSA. This CDR3 is built from 14 residues. As concerns this clone: No antigen is known for it.

Treatment of the sample: oral pan-JAK inhibitor, 5-10 mg twice daily. RNA, once extracted, was reverse transcribed into cDNA for use as the sequencing template. Assay: immunoSEQ multiplex PCR; the TCRdb copy retains only in-frame clones and omits some. The repertoire includes more than 95,000 clones, 60% to 65% of them detected once, and 4.5% to 6% sits in the top ten. This rearrangement joins TRBV7-2 to TRBJ1-1, with D maybe TRBD1 (6 bases). The receptor was isolated from a human donor with alopecia areata. This sample comprised CD4+ T cells sorted from blood, obtained at week 4, from a patient treated with tofacitinib. This chain's CDR3 is CASSLETGSTEAFF. DNA for the CDR3: TGTGCCAGCAGCTTAGAGACAGGAAGCACTGAAGCTTTCTTT.